Shown below are 4 T cell receptor beta chains from a single sample sequenced in a study of read filtering for tumor transcriptome and immune sequencing. From 400 to 450 ng of RNA, a library with molecular barcoded alpha/delta and beta/gamma adaptors was made. TCRdb ran MiXCR on the reads and lists one entry per CDR3 protein. The sample carries about 58,000 distinct CDR3 sequences, more than 9% recorded once. Sequenced input: a population of CD138-negative cells sorted from bone marrow. The receptors were sampled from a donor aged 40 or over with multiple myeloma.

The chain links TRBV7-8 to TRBJ1-1; the D is unclear. Trimming stripped 3 bases from V and 0 bases from J, with 17 bases between. CDR1 and CDR2 (germline): SGHVS, FQNEAQ. This CDR3 region has 17 residues. The CDR3 bases are TGTGCCAGCAGCTTTGGATGGAGGGAAAGGATGAACACTGAAGCTTTCTTT. Translated: CASSFGWRERMNTEAFF.

The V gene is TRBV6-1, the J gene TRBJ2-1; 11 bases map to TRBD2. V lost 1 base to trimming and J lost 2 bases; unmatched junction nucleotides: 10. The CDR3 runs 19 residues. CDR1 is MNHNS, CDR2 SASEGT, per germline. CDR3 bases: TGTGCCAGCAGTGAAGGGGGCACTAGCGGGGGCCTAGCCTACAATGAGCAGTTCTTC. Protein product: CASSEGGTSGGLAYNEQFF.

This sequence joins TRBV5-4 and TRBJ2-3; D may match TRBD1 or TRBD2 (5 bases each). The CDR3 totals 13 residues. Trimming left V 3 bases short and J 5 bases short, with 10 bases between. The germline CDR1 and CDR2 sequences are SGHNT and YYREEE (reference sequence). The DNA for the CDR3 is TGTGCCAGCAGCTGGGGGACGCTAGATACGCAGTATTTT. Its protein product is CASSWGTLDTQYF.

This clonotype was counted at least ten times. The rearrangement joins TRBV5-5 to TRBJ1-5, with D possibly matching TRBD1 (5 bases). CDR3 length: 15 amino acids. V was pared by 4 bases and J by 7 bases, with 18 bases between. Germline CDR1 SGHKS, CDR2 YYEKEE (reference sequence). CDR3 residues: CASSPGDQGRQPQHF. In nucleotides, the CDR3 is TGTGCCAGCAGCCCTGGTGACCAGGGCAGGCAGCCCCAGCATTTT.